Listed here is a single T cell receptor beta chain. The antigen remains unidentified. The data were taken from a study of T cells in Graves' hyperthyroidism and ophthalmopathy. Findings and limits, study-wide: Among clonotypes expanded in thyroid above 0.001, most were also found in blood.

Clinical symptoms, serum thyroxine and TRAb, thyroid ultrasound and orbital computed tomography were used for the diagnoses. Regions amplified from RNA transcripts were the TCR beta CDR3 regions. HTBI primers were used for first-round RT-PCR of the TCR CDR3. TCRdb independently ran MiXCR on the multiplex PCR reads; one entry per CDR3 protein. The table lists about 640,000 distinct CDR3 sequences, around 21% of them singletons. The V gene end was trimmed by 2 bases and the J gene end by 2 bases; junction bases not matched to a gene: 3. Germline loops: CDR1 SGHRS, CDR2 YFSETQ. The CDR3 runs to 16 residues.

The sequenced sample was blood. The source of this sequence is a man aged 30-40 years with Graves' ophthalmopathy. This sequence joins TRBV5-1 and TRBJ2-5; 13 bases align to TRBD2. The CDR3 coding sequence is TGCGCCAGCAGCTTTGGGACTAGCGGGGAGCAAGAGACCCAGTACTTC. It codes for CASSFGTSGEQETQYF.